This is a list of T cell receptor beta chains from one sample in a study of blood T cell repertoires in COVID-19. Libraries were prepared by immunoSEQ multiplex PCR; TCRdb keeps only in-frame clonotypes and omits some of them. The table includes some 190,000 clones, roughly nine tenths detected once. The sample taken for sequencing was peripheral blood. These receptors were collected from a young man with acute or convalescent COVID-19. Each CDR3 is given with its conserved first and last residue. Fields, in order: D gene, clone size, J gene, V gene, CDR3 length, CDR3 DNA, CDR3 protein. A D gene is named only where the DNA matches it firmly. Not all rows give a size; the values are once, few, many and, for expanded clones, a class.

TRBD1 | - | TRBJ1-6 | TRBV18 | 14 | TGTGCCAGCTCACCAGCGACAGGGGTTTCACCCCTCCACTTT | CASSPATGVSPLHF
- | - | TRBJ2-5 | TRBV5-5 | 12 | TGTGCCAGCAGCCATTGGGGGCAGACCCAGTACTTC | CASSHWGQTQYF
- | - | TRBJ1-6 | TRBV18 | 14 | TGTGCCAGCTCGCGGGACCGTCTTGGGTCACCCCTCCACTTT | CASSRDRLGSPLHF
- | - | TRBJ2-5 | TRBV5-1 | 15 | TGCGCCAGCAGCTTGGTGGCAGATAACCAAGAGACCCAGTACTTC | CASSLVADNQETQYF
- | - | TRBJ1-5 | TRBV28 | 14 | TGTGCCAGCAGTTTTCTGGGGGGAACTCAGCCCCAGCATTTT | CASSFLGGTQPQHF
TRBD2 | - | TRBJ2-1 | TRBV29-1 | 14 | TGCAGCGGCAGATTCGGGACTAGCCCCCTAGAGCAGTTCTTC | CSGRFGTSPLEQFF
- | - | TRBJ2-2 | TRBV30 | 15 | TGTGCCTGGAGTGGGGGCCAGGTGAACACCGGGGAGCTGTTTTTT | CAWSGGQVNTGELFF
TRBD2 | - | TRBJ2-1 | TRBV24-1 | 16 | TGTGCCACCAGTGACCAAACGACTAGCGGGAACAATGAGCAGTTCTTC | CATSDQTTSGNNEQFF
TRBD1 | - | TRBJ2-1 | TRBV5-5 | 18 | TGTGCCAGCACCCCGGGACAGGGGTCACAGGGCTCCTACAATGAGCAGTTCTTC | CASTPGQGSQGSYNEQFF
- | - | TRBJ1-4 | TRBV6-5 | 15 | TGTGCCAGCAGCGCGGCCGTCCGAGGGGGTGAAAAACTGTTTTTT | CASSAAVRGGEKLFF
TRBD1 | - | TRBJ1-1 | TRBV19 | 18 | TGTGCCAGTAGTACCGGACAGGACCCCTTCACATTGAACACTGAAGCTTTCTTT | CASSTGQDPFTLNTEAFF
- | - | TRBJ1-5 | TRBV3-1/TRBV3-2 | 14 | TGTGCCAGCAGCCAACGACCGGGGATGGGTACCCAGCATTTT | CASSQRPGMGTQHF
TRBD1 | - | TRBJ2-3 | TRBV6-5 | 14 | TGTGCCAGCAGTACCGACAGGGATCACAGTACGCAGTATTTT | CASSTDRDHSTQYF
TRBD1 | - | TRBJ1-3 | TRBV28 | 17 | TGTGCCAGCAGTTTAAGGACAGGCTCTAACTCTGGAAACACCATATATTTT | CASSLRTGSNSGNTIYF
- | - | TRBJ2-1 | TRBV5-4 | 15 | TGTGCCAGCGGTGAAGACAGCTTCTCCTACAATGAGCAGTTCTTC | CASGEDSFSYNEQFF
- | few | TRBJ1-3 | TRBV9 | 14 | TGTGCCAGCTCAACCCCAGTCTCTGGAAACACCATATATTTT | CASSTPVSGNTIYF
TRBD1 | - | TRBJ1-4 | TRBV4-1 | 15 | TGCGCCAGCAGCACCGGACAGGCCCGTAATGAAAAACTGTTTTTT | CASSTGQARNEKLFF
TRBD1 | - | TRBJ2-1 | TRBV4-1 | 15 | TGCGCCAGCAGCCAAGAAGGGACAGGAAACAATGAGCAGTTCTTC | CASSQEGTGNNEQFF
TRBD1 | - | TRBJ2-7 | TRBV18 | 14 | TGTGCCAGCTCACCACGGGACAGCCTACGGGAGCAGTACTTC | CASSPRDSLREQYF
- | - | TRBJ1-2 | TRBV3-1/TRBV3-2 | 13 | TGTGCCAGCAGCCAAGCCGGGGTCTATGGCTACACCTTC | CASSQAGVYGYTF
- | - | TRBJ1-1 | TRBV5-4 | 17 | TGTGCCAGCAGCCCGACCGTTCGACAGCACTTGAACACTGAAGCTTTCTTT | CASSPTVRQHLNTEAFF
TRBD2 | - | TRBJ2-7 | TRBV19 | 17 | TGTGCCAGTAGTATGCGGCTAGCGGGGGGGAATGCCTACGAGCAGTACTTC | CASSMRLAGGNAYEQYF
TRBD1 | - | TRBJ2-7 | TRBV6-1 | 16 | TGTGCCAGCAGTGAGCCCCACAGGGGCGTATTCTACGAGCAGTACTTC | CASSEPHRGVFYEQYF
- | - | TRBJ2-1 | TRBV28 | 14 | TGTGCCAGCAGTAAGACTAGAGATCACAATGAGCAGTTCTTC | CASSKTRDHNEQFF
- | - | TRBJ1-2 | TRBV19 | 15 | TGTGCCAGTAGTAGGACAGAGATATTTAACTATGGCTACACCTTC | CASSRTEIFNYGYTF
TRBD1 | - | TRBJ1-1 | TRBV11-2 | 13 | TGTGCCAGCACCCCAGGGGGGTACACTGAAGCTTTCTTT | CASTPGGYTEAFF
TRBD1 | - | TRBJ1-2 | TRBV9 | 15 | TGTGCCAGCAGCACAGGGACAGCGTACTATTCTGGCTACACCTTC | CASSTGTAYYSGYTF
TRBD2 | - | TRBJ2-7 | TRBV6-6 | 17 | TGTGCCAGCAGCCGACTAGCGGGGGGGCGGAGCTCCTACGAGCAGTACTTC | CASSRLAGGRSSYEQYF
TRBD1 | - | TRBJ1-5 | TRBV5-1 | 15 | TGCGCCAGCAGCACCTCGGGACAGCCCAATCAGCCCCAGCATTTT | CASSTSGQPNQPQHF
- | - | TRBJ2-7 | TRBV18 | 14 | TGTGCCAGCTCACCAAAGTCGGGGGTCGAGGAGCAGTACTTC | CASSPKSGVEEQYF
- | - | TRBJ1-4 | TRBV15 | 17 | TGTGCCACCAGCAGAGTCGACACCTTTGCAACTAATGAAAAACTGTTTTTT | CATSRVDTFATNEKLFF
- | - | TRBJ1-3 | TRBV28 | 15 | TGTGCCAGCAGTTTGTGGGACAACTCTGGAAACACCATATATTTT | CASSLWDNSGNTIYF
TRBD2 | many | TRBJ2-1 | TRBV7-9 | 15 | TGTGCCAGCAGCTATTCGTGGGGGGGTAGAAATGAGCAGTTCTTC | CASSYSWGGRNEQFF
- | - | TRBJ2-3 | TRBV27 | 13 | TGTGCCAGCAGTTTATCGCGGACAGATACGCAGTATTTT | CASSLSRTDTQYF
- | once | TRBJ2-1 | TRBV27 | 17 | TGTGCCAGCAGTTCTCAACACGGGCGGGGCTCCTACAATGAGCAGTTCTTC | CASSSQHGRGSYNEQFF
TRBD1 | once | TRBJ1-5 | TRBV9 | 15 | TGTGCCAGCAGCGCTGGAGGCAGGGGGAATCAGCCCCAGCATTTT | CASSAGGRGNQPQHF
- | - | TRBJ1-5 | TRBV7-9 | 15 | TGTGCCAGCAGCCCAAGGGGAGGGTGGAATCAGCCCCAGCATTTT | CASSPRGGWNQPQHF
- | - | TRBJ1-2 | TRBV28 | 17 | TGTGCCAGCAGTTTTTTACGATTCCGGGCGGGGGCCCAAGGCTACACCTTC | CASSFLRFRAGAQGYTF
TRBD1 | - | TRBJ1-1 | TRBV29-1 | 13 | TGCAGCGTTGAGGAGACAGGGACCACTGAAGCTTTCTTT | CSVEETGTTEAFF
- | - | TRBJ1-2 | TRBV3-1/TRBV3-2 | 14 | TGTGCCAGCAGCCATGAGCGTTCTAACTATGGCTACACCTTC | CASSHERSNYGYTF
TRBD1 | - | TRBJ1-1 | TRBV10-3 | 12 | TGTGCCATCAGCGCGGGGACAGGCGAAGCTTTCTTT | CAISAGTGEAFF
- | - | TRBJ2-7 | TRBV9 | 13 | TGTGCCAGCAGCGCCCGTACTGAGTACGAGCAGTACTTC | CASSARTEYEQYF
- | - | TRBJ2-2 | TRBV5-4 | 14 | TGTGCCAGCAGCCCAGGACAGAGAACCGGGGAGCTGTTTTTT | CASSPGQRTGELFF
TRBD1 | - | TRBJ2-1 | TRBV6-5 | 15 | TGTGCCAGCAGTTACGGGGACAGATCCTACAATGAGCAGTTCTTC | CASSYGDRSYNEQFF
TRBD1 | - | TRBJ2-7 | TRBV28 | 16 | TGTGCCAGCAGTTTACGGTTGACAGGGGGCCAACGTAGTCTGTACTTC | CASSLRLTGGQRSLYF
- | once | TRBJ2-1 | TRBV7-7 | 12 | TGTGCTAGCAGCCCCACGGGAAATGAGCAGTTCTTC | CASSPTGNEQFF
- | - | TRBJ1-5 | TRBV12-3/TRBV12-4 | 13 | TGTGCCAGCAGTTTAGCCGTAAATCAGCCCCAGCATTTT | CASSLAVNQPQHF
TRBD2 | - | TRBJ2-7 | TRBV5-1 | 21 | TGCGCCAGTCAGCGTGACCCAGCTTACCCCCCTAGCGGGAGGTATTCCTACGAGCAGTACTTC | CASQRDPAYPPSGRYSYEQYF
- | - | TRBJ2-7 | TRBV10-3 | 11 | TGTGCCACCGCTGCGGGATACGAGCAGTACTTC | CATAAGYEQYF
- | once | TRBJ1-4 | TRBV5-1 | 15 | TGCGCCAGCAGCTTGTATTCAGGGCTTAATGAAAAACTGTTTTTT | CASSLYSGLNEKLFF